This TCR beta chain was recorded in a study of monozygotic twins with inflammatory bowel disease. TCRdb derives one entry per CDR3 protein from the 5' RACE reads, leaving out DNA. The sample shows about 450,000 distinct CDR3 sequences, and roughly 2.2% sits with its ten largest clones. This CDR3 is built from 16 residues. Germline loops: CDR1 MNHNS, CDR2 SASEGT. This TCR was recovered from a human donor with ulcerative colitis or Crohn's disease, or a healthy co-twin of an affected twin (not recorded which). The rearrangement joins TRBV6-1 to TRBJ2-1; there is no DNA to check the TCRdb D call of TRBD1. Sequences were obtained from blood. CDR3 sequence reads: CASSLNVARTRNEQFF.